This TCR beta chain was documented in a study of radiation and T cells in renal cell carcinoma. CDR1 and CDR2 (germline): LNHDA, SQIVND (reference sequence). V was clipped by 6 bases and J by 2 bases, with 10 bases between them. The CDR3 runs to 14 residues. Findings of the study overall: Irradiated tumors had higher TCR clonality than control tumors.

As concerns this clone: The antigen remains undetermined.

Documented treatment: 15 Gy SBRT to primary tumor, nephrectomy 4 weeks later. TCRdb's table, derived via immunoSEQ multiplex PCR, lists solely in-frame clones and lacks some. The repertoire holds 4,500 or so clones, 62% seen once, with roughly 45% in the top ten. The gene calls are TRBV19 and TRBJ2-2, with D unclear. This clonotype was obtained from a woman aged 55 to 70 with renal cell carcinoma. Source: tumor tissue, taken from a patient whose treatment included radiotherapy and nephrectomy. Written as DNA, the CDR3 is TGTGCCAGTAGGGGTTTGGGAAACACCGGGGAGCTGTTTTTT. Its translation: CASRGLGNTGELFF. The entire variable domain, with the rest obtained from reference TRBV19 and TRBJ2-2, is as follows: DGGITQSPKYLFRKEGQNVTLSCEQNLNHDAMYWYRQDPGQGLRLIYYSQIVNDFQKGDIAEGYSVSREKKESFPLTVTSAQKNPTAFYLCASRGLGNTGELFFGEGSRLTVL.